The 3 T cell receptor beta chains reported below all come from one sample, sequenced in a study of cytotoxic CD8 clonotypes in ibrutinib-treated CLL. Profiling relied on immunoSEQ multiplex PCR, and the TCRdb table lists in-frame clones only, not all of them. The data contain 300,000 or so clones, roughly 71% of them singletons. Sequences were derived from PBMCs, sampled after 36 months of ibrutinib treatment. The receptors originated from a human donor with chronic lymphocytic leukemia.

The gene calls are TRBV28 and TRBJ2-3, with 7 bases matching TRBD2. The germline V gene encodes CDR1 MDHEN and CDR2 SYDVKM. The V and J ends lost 2 bases and 2 bases, in that order; junction bases with no gene match: 10. The CDR3 extends over 17 amino acids. The chain's CDR3 is CASSLGWASGSTDTQYF. The CDR3 DNA follows: TGTGCCAGCAGTTTAGGTTGGGCTAGCGGATCCACAGATACGCAGTATTTT.

This clone was counted a single time. This chain uses TRBV7-7 with TRBJ2-3, with TRBD2 matching 14 bases. V lost 4 bases, J lost 4 bases, and 4 bases stayed unmatched. Germline CDR1 is SSHAT and CDR2 is FNYEAQ (reference sequence). This CDR3 comprises 16 residues. In DNA, the CDR3 is TGTGCCAGCAGCTCGGGACTAGCGGGAGTGGCAGATACGCAGTATTTT. It yields the protein CASSSGLAGVADTQYF. The full variable domain, in which reference TRBV7-7 and TRBJ2-3 provide the parts outside the CDR3, is GAGVSQSPRYKVTKRGQDVTLRCDPISSHATLYWYQQALGQGPEFLTYFNYEAQPDKSGLPSDRFSAERPEGSISTLTIQRTEQRDSAMYRCASSSGLAGVADTQYFGPGTRLTVL.

V gene TRBV5-1 combines with J gene TRBJ2-7; 10 bases align to TRBD2. Per germline, CDR1 SGHRS and CDR2 YFSETQ. With 0 bases clipped from V and 6 bases from J, the junction kept 9 bases outside the gene matches. There are 16 residues in the CDR3. CDR3 sequence (DNA): TGCGCCAGCAGCTTGGCAGGAGCGGGGGGGTCGGTCGAGCAGTACTTC. This gives the protein CASSLAGAGGSVEQYF.